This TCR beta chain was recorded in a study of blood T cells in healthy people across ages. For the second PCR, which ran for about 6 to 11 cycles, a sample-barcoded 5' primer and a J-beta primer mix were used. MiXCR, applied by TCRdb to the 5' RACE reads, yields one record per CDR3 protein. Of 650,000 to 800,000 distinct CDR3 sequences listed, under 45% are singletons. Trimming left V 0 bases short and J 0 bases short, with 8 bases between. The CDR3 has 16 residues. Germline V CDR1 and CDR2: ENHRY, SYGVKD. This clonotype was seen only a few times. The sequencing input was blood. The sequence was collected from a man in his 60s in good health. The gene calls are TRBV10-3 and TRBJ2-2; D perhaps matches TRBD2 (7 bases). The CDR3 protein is CAISESGGANTGELFF. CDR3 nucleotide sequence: TGTGCCATCAGTGAGTCAGGGGGGGCGAACACCGGGGAGCTGTTTTTT.